Presented here are 26 T cell receptor beta chains from one specimen sequenced in a study of cytomegalovirus exposure and HLA in healthy donors. PCR amplification relied on 60 Vbeta primers (plus 13 Jbeta primers). Measured with immunoSEQ multiplex PCR; TCRdb has only the in-frame clones, and not every one. The sample lists 250,000 to 350,000 clones, roughly two thirds seen once, with over 2% in the top ten. Sequenced input: PBMCs. These receptors were taken from a female donor in good health and CMV-seronegative.

The chain couples TRBV15 to TRBJ2-1; no definite D call. The CDR3 contains 14 residues. Trimming shortened V by 3 bases and J by 0 bases, and 6 bases separated the two germline ends. Germline values: CDR1 LNHNV, CDR2 YYDKDF (reference sequence). In DNA form, the CDR3 reads TGTGCCACCAGCAGGTCCAGCTCCTACAATGAGCAGTTCTTC. It yields the protein CATSRSSSYNEQFF.

This rearrangement joins TRBV7-3 to TRBJ2-5, with D perhaps matching TRBD2 (5 bases). V lost 5 bases, J lost 2 bases, and 9 bases lay in between. The germline CDR1 and CDR2 sequences are SGHTA and FQGTGA. The CDR3 covers 13 residues. The CDR3 bases are TGTGCCAGCAGCCGAGGGCATCAAGAGACCCAGTACTTC. Protein: CASSRGHQETQYF.

This clone has just a few counts. The V call is TRBV11-3, the J call TRBJ1-1, with D possibly matching TRBD1 (5 bases). The CDR3 is 15 residues long. With 5 bases removed from V and 0 bases from J, the gap between germline ends came to 13 bases. Germline loops: CDR1 SGHNT, CDR2 YENEEA. In DNA, the CDR3 is TGTGCCAGCAGCGGCCGGAGGGGATTGAACACTGAAGCTTTCTTT. It encodes CASSGRRGLNTEAFF.

The chain joins TRBV6-4 to TRBJ2-3; 7 nucleotides align to TRBD1. This CDR3 has 14 residues. J gave up 3 bases and V 3 bases, and 3 bases lay outside the gene matches. Germline V lookup: CDR1 MRHNA, CDR2 SNTAGT. The CDR3 reads CASSEGTDTDTQYF. The CDR3 region has the DNA TGTGCCAGCAGTGAAGGGACAGATACAGATACGCAGTATTTT.

The gene calls are TRBV5-1 and TRBJ2-7; D gene unclear. The CDR3 has 12 residues. Trimming stripped 1 base from V and 3 bases from J, with 5 bases between. CDR1 is SGHRS, CDR2 YFSETQ, per germline. The CDR3 sequence is CASSLTVYEQYF. The CDR3 DNA reads TGCGCCAGCAGCTTGACAGTCTACGAGCAGTACTTC. Full variable domain (rest looked up from reference TRBV5-1 and TRBJ2-7): KAGVTQTPRYLIKTRGQQVTLSCSPISGHRSVSWYQQTPGQGLQFLFEYFSETQRNKGNFPGRFSGRQFSNSRSEMNVSTLELGDSALYLCASSLTVYEQYFGPGTRLTVT.

The chain recombines TRBV6-4 with TRBJ2-1, with D possibly matching TRBD1 (8 bases). The V end was cut by 6 bases, the J end by 5 bases, with 32 bases between. The CDR3 has 20 amino acids. CDR1 MRHNA and CDR2 SNTAGT come from the germline V gene. The DNA for the CDR3 is TGTGCCAGCAGGAGACGCAGAAGGACAGGGTTGCGGGAGCGGAACAATGAGCAGTTCTTC. Its protein is CASRRRRRTGLRERNNEQFF.

The chain links TRBV13 to TRBJ2-3; 7 positions agree with TRBD2. The ends lost 2 bases at V and 0 bases at J; junction bases unmatched: 2. Germline lookup yields CDR1 PRHDT and CDR2 FYEKMQ (reference sequence). This CDR3 is 15 amino acids long. The CDR3 loop is CASSLSGASTDTQYF. In DNA, the CDR3 is TGTGCCAGCAGCTTAAGCGGGGCCAGCACAGATACGCAGTATTTT.

J is TRBJ2-4 and V is TRBV5-1; 9 bases fit TRBD2. V dropped 0 bases and J dropped 4; count of bases not matched to a gene: 5. The CDR3 consists of 16 residues. Per the germline V gene, CDR1 is SGHRS and CDR2 is YFSETQ. The CDR3 spells CASSLERLAVKNIQYF. The DNA for the CDR3 is TGCGCCAGCAGCTTGGAGAGACTAGCGGTTAAAAACATTCAGTACTTC.

The chain is built from TRBV7-9 and TRBJ1-2, with D uncertain. This CDR3 region has 16 residues. CDR1 and CDR2 from the germline V gene are SEHNR and FQNEAQ (reference sequence). V lost 2 bases and J lost 3, with 16 bases in between. The CDR3 loop is CASSLSRVDKDYGYTF. In DNA, the CDR3 is TGTGCCAGCAGCTTAAGCCGCGTCGACAAAGACTATGGCTACACCTTC.

The chain has TRBV7-9 and TRBJ2-1, with TRBD2 matching over 7 bases. The CDR3 runs to 13 residues. Germline CDR1 SEHNR, CDR2 FQNEAQ (reference sequence). Losses at the gene ends were 7 bases for V and 4 bases for J; bases not matched to a gene: 4. The CDR3 is CASNQREYNEQFF. CDR3 sequence (DNA): TGTGCCAGCAACCAGCGGGAATACAATGAGCAGTTCTTC.

In its sample, this clone was seen once. This chain connects TRBV6-6 to TRBJ2-4; the D gene is possibly TRBD2 (5 bases). This CDR3 spans 13 amino acids. V gave up 10 bases and J gave up 0 bases, with 10 bases separating them. Germline V gene lookup returns CDR1 MNHNY and CDR2 SVGAGI (reference sequence). The chain's CDR3 is CATESGAKNIQYF. CDR3 in DNA: TGTGCCACCGAAAGCGGAGCCAAAAACATTCAGTACTTC.

V and J are TRBV30 and TRBJ2-2; 11 bases match TRBD2. V was pared by 3 bases and J by 5 bases, with 2 bases of the junction left unmatched. The length of the CDR3 is 14 residues. The V gene's germline CDR1 is GTSNPN and CDR2 SVGIG (reference sequence). The CDR3 bases are TGTGCCTGGAGCACTAGCGGGAGAACCGGGGAGCTGTTTTTT. Amino acid sequence: CAWSTSGRTGELFF.

This chain connects TRBV29-1 to TRBJ1-2; 7 nucleotides align to TRBD1. The germline gives CDR1 SQVTM, CDR2 ANQGSEA. The CDR3 covers 11 residues. J lost 8 bases, V lost 8 bases, and 8 bases had no gene match. The CDR3 protein is CSTGQPSGYTF. CDR3 sequence (DNA): TGCAGCACGGGACAGCCGTCAGGCTACACCTTC.

The chain carries TRBV6-5 and TRBJ1-5, with 9 bases fitting TRBD1. This CDR3 region has 14 residues. Trimming took 6 bases from V and 6 from J; bases not matched to a gene: 6. The germline V gene encodes CDR1 MNHEY and CDR2 SVGAGI. CDR3: CASRTRQGGQPQHF. In DNA form, the CDR3 reads TGTGCCAGCAGAACTAGACAGGGGGGTCAGCCCCAGCATTTT.

The rearrangement joins TRBV30 to TRBJ2-1, with D perhaps TRBD2 (5 bases). V gave up 4 bases and J gave up 7 bases, with 11 bases separating them. Germline-derived CDR1 and CDR2 are GTSNPN and SVGIG (reference sequence). The CDR3 loop spans 12 amino acids. This chain's CDR3 is CAWILQRNEQFF. DNA for the CDR3: TGTGCCTGGATTCTACAGCGGAATGAGCAGTTCTTC.

The chain carries TRBV6-5 and TRBJ1-2; D not certain. Germline CDR1 and CDR2: MNHEY and SVGAGI. V was pared by 6 bases and J by 2 bases, with 16 bases between. The CDR3 covers 15 residues. As DNA, the CDR3 is TGTGCCAGCAGGCGGCGGGGTGTCCTCAACTATGGCTACACCTTC. Translated: CASRRRGVLNYGYTF.

This chain uses TRBV10-3 with TRBJ1-3, with D possibly being TRBD1 (6 bases). With 2 bases removed from V and 4 bases from J, the gap between germline ends came to 18 bases. CDR3 length equals 17 residues. CDR1 and CDR2 from the germline V gene are ENHRY and SYGVKD. The CDR3 DNA reads as TGTGCCATCAGTGAGCGGGGGGCGCAAATAGTAGGAAACACCATATATTTT. Translation: CAISERGAQIVGNTIYF.

The gene calls are TRBV30 and TRBJ1-2; 12 positions agree with TRBD1. J lost 8 bases, V lost 1 base, and 11 bases had no gene match. Per germline, CDR1 GTSNPN and CDR2 SVGIG (reference sequence). The CDR3 is 16 amino acids. CDR3 sequence reads: CAWSALMGQGAEGYTF. In nucleotides, the CDR3 is TGTGCCTGGAGTGCCCTCATGGGACAGGGGGCTGAAGGCTACACCTTC.

The V call is TRBV6-1, the J call TRBJ2-7, with TRBD1 matching over 7 bases. J was trimmed by 1 base and V by 5 bases; bases with no gene match: 8. This CDR3 is 15 amino acids long. Looked up from germline, CDR1 is MNHNS and CDR2 is SASEGT. The CDR3 region has the DNA TGTGCCAGCAGTCTCAGAGGGGGCCAATCCTACGAGCAGTACTTC. Protein sequence: CASSLRGGQSYEQYF.

This clone appeared once. This chain joins TRBV10-2 and TRBJ2-6, with TRBD1 matching over 7 bases. CDR1 WSHSY and CDR2 SAAADI come from the germline V gene. V gave up 6 bases and J gave up 2 bases; unmatched junction bases: 4. The CDR3 length is 15 residues. CDR3 loop: CASRATGAGANVLTF. The CDR3 DNA reads as TGCGCCAGCAGGGCCACAGGGGCTGGGGCCAACGTCCTGACTTTC.

The chain joins TRBV7-2 to TRBJ2-5, with a tentative D call TRBD2 (6 bases). Germline values: CDR1 SGHTA, CDR2 FQGNSA. This CDR3 is 14 amino acids long. Trimming shortened V by 3 bases and J by 4 bases, and 12 bases separated the two germline ends. CDR3 region: CASSFRGSLETQYF. The CDR3 coding sequence is TGTGCCAGCAGCTTTCGGGGGAGTTTAGAGACCCAGTACTTC. The entire variable domain, with the rest obtained from reference TRBV7-2 and TRBJ2-5, is as follows: GAGVSQSPSNKVTEKGKDVELRCDPISGHTALYWYRQSLGQGLEFLIYFQGNSAPDKSGLPSDRFSAERTGGSVSTLTIQRTQQEDSAVYLCASSFRGSLETQYFGPGTRLLVL.

Remarks on this clone: A junction end diverges from the germline sequence, so it may reflect a read error. V and J are TRBV7-9 and TRBJ2-3; 8 nucleotides agree with TRBD1. The CDR3 has 16 residues. Germline-derived CDR1 and CDR2 are SEHNR and FQNEAQ (reference sequence). CDR3 DNA: TGTTCCAGCAGCTCAACGGACAGGGCGGGAACAGATACGCAGTATTTT. Its translation: CSSSSTDRAGTDTQYF.

The chain joins TRBV7-9 to TRBJ1-1, with D unresolved. V lost 5 bases and J lost 6, with 19 bases in between. There are 15 residues in the CDR3. The germline CDR1 and CDR2 sequences are SEHNR and FQNEAQ (reference sequence). The CDR3 sequence is CASSMSGVGIPEAFF. The CDR3 bases are TGTGCCAGCAGCATGTCCGGGGTCGGGATCCCTGAAGCTTTCTTT.

This clone was observed a handful of times. The chain uses TRBV30 and TRBJ2-4; maybe TRBD1 (5 bases). The CDR3 is made up of 17 amino acids. The V end lost 0 bases, the J end lost 0 bases, and 15 bases lay between the germline ends. Germline V gives CDR1 GTSNPN, CDR2 SVGIG (reference sequence). The CDR3 DNA is TGTGCCTGGAGTGTAAGGGGCCTAGGGATAGCCAAAAACATTCAGTACTTC. It translates to CAWSVRGLGIAKNIQYF.

This chain joins TRBV6-5 and TRBJ1-1, with D possibly matching TRBD1 (6 bases). V shed 0 bases and J shed 10 bases, with 12 bases lying between them. The germline V gene encodes CDR1 MNHEY and CDR2 SVGAGI. The CDR3 contains 13 residues. The CDR3 protein is CASSYSNRVGAFF. The CDR3 bases are TGTGCCAGCAGTTACTCGAACAGGGTGGGAGCTTTCTTT.

This clone occurred a few times. The J gene is TRBJ1-2, the V gene TRBV6-1, with TRBD1 matching 8 bases. The CDR3 is 13 residues long. Germline assignment: CDR1 MNHNS and CDR2 SASEGT. Losses at the gene ends were 7 bases for V and 11 bases for J; bases not matched to a gene: 12. CDR3: CASTKGQDKVYTF. The CDR3 bases are TGTGCCAGCACCAAGGGACAGGATAAAGTGTACACCTTC.